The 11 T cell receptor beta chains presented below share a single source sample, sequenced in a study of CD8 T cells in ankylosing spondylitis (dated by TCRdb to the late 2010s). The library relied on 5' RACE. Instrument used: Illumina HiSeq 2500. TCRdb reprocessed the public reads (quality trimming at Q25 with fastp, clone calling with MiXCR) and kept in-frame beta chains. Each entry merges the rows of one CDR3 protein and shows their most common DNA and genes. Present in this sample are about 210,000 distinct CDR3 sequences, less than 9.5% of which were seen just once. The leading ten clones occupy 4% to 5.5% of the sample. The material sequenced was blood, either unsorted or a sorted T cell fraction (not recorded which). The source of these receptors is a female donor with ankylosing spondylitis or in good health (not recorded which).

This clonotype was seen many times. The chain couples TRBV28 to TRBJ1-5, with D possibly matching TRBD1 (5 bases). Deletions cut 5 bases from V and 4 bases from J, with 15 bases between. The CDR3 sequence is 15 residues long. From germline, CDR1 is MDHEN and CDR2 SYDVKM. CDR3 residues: CASSPRGPLNQPQHF. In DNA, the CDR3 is TGTGCCAGCAGTCCCCGGGGACCGTTGAATCAGCCCCAGCATTTT.

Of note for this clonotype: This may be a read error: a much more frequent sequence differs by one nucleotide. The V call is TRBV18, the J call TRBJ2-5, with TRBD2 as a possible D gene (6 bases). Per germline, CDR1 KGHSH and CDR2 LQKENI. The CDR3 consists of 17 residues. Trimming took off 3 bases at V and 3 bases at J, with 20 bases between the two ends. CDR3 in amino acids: CASSPRSGTGGEETQYF. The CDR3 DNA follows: TGTGCCAGCTCACCTAGATCCGGGACTGGCGGAGAAGAGACCCAGTACTTC.

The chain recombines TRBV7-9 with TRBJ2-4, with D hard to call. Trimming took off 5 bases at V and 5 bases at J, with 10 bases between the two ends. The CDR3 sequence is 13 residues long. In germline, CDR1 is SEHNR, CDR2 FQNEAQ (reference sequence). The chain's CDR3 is CASSPAEENIQYF. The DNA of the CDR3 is TGTGCCAGCAGCCCAGCAGAAGAAAACATTCAGTACTTC.

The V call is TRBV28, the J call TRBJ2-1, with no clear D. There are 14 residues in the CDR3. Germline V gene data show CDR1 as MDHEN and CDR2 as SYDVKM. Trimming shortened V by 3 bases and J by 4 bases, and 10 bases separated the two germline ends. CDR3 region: CASSFRQEYNEQFF. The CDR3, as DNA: TGTGCCAGCAGTTTCAGGCAGGAGTACAATGAGCAGTTCTTC.

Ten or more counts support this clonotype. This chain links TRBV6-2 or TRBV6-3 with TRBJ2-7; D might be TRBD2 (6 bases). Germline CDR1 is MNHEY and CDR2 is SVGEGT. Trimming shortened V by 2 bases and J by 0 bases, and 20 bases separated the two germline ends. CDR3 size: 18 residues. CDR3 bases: TGTGCCAGCAGTTACCCGATCGACCCGCGGGACTTCTCCTACGAGCAGTACTTC. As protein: CASSYPIDPRDFSYEQYF.

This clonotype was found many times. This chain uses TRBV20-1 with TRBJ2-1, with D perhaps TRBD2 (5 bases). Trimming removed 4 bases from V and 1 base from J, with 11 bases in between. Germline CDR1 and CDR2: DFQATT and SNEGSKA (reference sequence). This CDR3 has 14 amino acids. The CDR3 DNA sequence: TGCAGTGCTAAGGACTCCCCATCCTACAATGAGCAGTTCTTC. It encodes CSAKDSPSYNEQFF.

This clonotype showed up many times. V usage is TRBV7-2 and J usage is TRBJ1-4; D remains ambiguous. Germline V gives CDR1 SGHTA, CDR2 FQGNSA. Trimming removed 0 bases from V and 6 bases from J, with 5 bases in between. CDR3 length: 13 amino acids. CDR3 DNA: TGTGCCAGCAGCTTAGCCAGGCATGAAAAACTGTTTTTT. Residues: CASSLARHEKLFF.

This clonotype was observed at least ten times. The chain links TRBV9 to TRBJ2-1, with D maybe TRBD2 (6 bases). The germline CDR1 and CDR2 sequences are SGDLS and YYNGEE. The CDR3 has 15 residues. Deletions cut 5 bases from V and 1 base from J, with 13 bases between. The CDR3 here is CASSRFSGSYNEQFF. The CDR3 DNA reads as TGTGCCAGCAGTCGTTTTAGCGGTTCCTACAATGAGCAGTTCTTC.

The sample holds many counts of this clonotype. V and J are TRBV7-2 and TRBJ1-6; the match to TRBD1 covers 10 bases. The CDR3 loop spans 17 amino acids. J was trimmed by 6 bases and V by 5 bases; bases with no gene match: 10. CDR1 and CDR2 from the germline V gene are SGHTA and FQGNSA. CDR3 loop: CASSQPTGGAGNSPLHF. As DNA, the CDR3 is TGTGCCAGCAGCCAACCGACAGGGGGCGCGGGTAATTCACCCCTCCACTTT.

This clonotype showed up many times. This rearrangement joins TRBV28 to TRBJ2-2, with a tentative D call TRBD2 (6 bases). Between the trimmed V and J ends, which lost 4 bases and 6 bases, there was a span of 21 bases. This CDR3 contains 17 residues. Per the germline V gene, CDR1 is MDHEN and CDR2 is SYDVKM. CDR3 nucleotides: TGTGCCAGCAGTTCCTCCCGCCGGCGGGAAAGACCCGGGGAGCTGTTTTTT. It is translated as CASSSSRRRERPGELFF.

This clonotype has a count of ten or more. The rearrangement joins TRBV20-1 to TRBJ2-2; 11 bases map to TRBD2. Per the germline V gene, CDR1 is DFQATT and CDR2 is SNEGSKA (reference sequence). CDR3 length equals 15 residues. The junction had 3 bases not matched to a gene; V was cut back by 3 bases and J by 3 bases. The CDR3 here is CSASISGRDTGELFF. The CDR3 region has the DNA TGCAGTGCTAGTATTAGCGGGAGGGACACCGGGGAGCTGTTTTTT.